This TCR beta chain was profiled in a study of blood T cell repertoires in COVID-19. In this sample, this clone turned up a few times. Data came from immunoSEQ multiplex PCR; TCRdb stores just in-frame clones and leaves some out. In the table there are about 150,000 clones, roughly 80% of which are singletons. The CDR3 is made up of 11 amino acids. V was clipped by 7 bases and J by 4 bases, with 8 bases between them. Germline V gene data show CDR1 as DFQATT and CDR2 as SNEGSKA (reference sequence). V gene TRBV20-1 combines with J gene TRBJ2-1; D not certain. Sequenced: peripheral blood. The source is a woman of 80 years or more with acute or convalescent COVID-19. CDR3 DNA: TGCAGTGGGGCGTCGTACAATGAGCAGTTCTTC. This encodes CSGASYNEQFF.